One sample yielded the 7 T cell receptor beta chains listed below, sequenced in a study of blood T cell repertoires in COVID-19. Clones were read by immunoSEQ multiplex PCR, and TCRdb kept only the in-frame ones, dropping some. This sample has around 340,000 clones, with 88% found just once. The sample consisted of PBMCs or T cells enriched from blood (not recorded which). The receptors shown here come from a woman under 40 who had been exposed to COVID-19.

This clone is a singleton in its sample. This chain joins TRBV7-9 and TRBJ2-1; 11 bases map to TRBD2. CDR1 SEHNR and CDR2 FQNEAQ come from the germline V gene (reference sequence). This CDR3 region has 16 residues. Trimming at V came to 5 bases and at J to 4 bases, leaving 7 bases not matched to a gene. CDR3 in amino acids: CASSPTSGSEYNEQFF. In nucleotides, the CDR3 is TGTGCCAGCAGCCCCACTAGCGGGAGTGAATACAATGAGCAGTTCTTC. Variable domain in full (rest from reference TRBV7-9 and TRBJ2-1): DTGVSQNPRHKITKRGQNVTFRCDPISEHNRLYWYRQTLGQGPEFLTYFQNEAQLEKSRLLSDRFSAERPKGSFSTLEIQRTEQGDSAMYLCASSPTSGSEYNEQFFGPGTRLTVL.

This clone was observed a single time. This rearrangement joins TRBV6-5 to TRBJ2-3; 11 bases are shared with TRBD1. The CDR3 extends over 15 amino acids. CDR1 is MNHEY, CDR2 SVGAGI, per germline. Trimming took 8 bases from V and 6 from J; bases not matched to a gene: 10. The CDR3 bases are TGTGCCAGCTCTGGGACAGGGGGATTTTCCGATACGCAGTATTTT. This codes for CASSGTGGFSDTQYF.

CDR3 protein: CASSIKGAGYGYTF. The CDR3 DNA follows: TGTGCCAGTAGTATTAAGGGGGCCGGCTATGGCTACACCTTC. This chain joins TRBV19 and TRBJ1-2; 7 bases line up with TRBD1. Germline CDR1 reads LNHDA; CDR2 reads SQIVND (reference sequence). The ends lost 3 bases at V and 4 bases at J; junction bases unmatched: 5. The CDR3 totals 14 residues.

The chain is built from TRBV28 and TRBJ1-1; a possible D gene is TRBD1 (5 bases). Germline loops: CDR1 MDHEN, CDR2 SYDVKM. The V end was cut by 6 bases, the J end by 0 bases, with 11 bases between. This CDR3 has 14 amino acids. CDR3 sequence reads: CASRPGRVNTEAFF. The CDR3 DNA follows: TGTGCCAGCAGACCCGGCAGGGTGAACACTGAAGCTTTCTTT. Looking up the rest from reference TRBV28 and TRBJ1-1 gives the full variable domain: DVKVTQSSRYLVKRTGEKVFLECVQDMDHENMFWYRQDPGLGLRLIYFSYDVKMKEKGDIPEGYSVSREKKERFSLILESASTNQTSMYLCASRPGRVNTEAFFGQGTRLTVV.

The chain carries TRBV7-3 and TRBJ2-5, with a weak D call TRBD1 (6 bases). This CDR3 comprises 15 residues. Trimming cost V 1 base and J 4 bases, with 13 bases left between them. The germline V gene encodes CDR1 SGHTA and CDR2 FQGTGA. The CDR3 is CASSLSHRVGETQYF. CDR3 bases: TGTGCCAGCAGCTTAAGCCACAGGGTGGGAGAGACCCAGTACTTC.

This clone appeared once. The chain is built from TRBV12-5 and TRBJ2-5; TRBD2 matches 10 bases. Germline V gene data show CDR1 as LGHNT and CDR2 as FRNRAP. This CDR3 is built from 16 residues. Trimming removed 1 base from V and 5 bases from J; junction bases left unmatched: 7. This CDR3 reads CASGLALAGDVETQYF. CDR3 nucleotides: TGTGCTAGTGGTTTGGCCCTAGCGGGAGATGTGGAGACCCAGTACTTC.

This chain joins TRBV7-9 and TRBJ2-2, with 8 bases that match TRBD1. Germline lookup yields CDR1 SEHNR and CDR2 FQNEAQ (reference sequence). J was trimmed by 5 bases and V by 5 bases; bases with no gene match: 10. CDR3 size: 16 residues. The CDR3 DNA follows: TGTGCCAGCAGCCCACCCGGGACAGGTGGTACCGGGGAGCTGTTTTTT. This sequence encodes CASSPPGTGGTGELFF. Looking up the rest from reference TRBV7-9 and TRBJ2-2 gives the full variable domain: DTGVSQNPRHKITKRGQNVTFRCDPISEHNRLYWYRQTLGQGPEFLTYFQNEAQLEKSRLLSDRFSAERPKGSFSTLEIQRTEQGDSAMYLCASSPPGTGGTGELFFGEGSRLTVL.